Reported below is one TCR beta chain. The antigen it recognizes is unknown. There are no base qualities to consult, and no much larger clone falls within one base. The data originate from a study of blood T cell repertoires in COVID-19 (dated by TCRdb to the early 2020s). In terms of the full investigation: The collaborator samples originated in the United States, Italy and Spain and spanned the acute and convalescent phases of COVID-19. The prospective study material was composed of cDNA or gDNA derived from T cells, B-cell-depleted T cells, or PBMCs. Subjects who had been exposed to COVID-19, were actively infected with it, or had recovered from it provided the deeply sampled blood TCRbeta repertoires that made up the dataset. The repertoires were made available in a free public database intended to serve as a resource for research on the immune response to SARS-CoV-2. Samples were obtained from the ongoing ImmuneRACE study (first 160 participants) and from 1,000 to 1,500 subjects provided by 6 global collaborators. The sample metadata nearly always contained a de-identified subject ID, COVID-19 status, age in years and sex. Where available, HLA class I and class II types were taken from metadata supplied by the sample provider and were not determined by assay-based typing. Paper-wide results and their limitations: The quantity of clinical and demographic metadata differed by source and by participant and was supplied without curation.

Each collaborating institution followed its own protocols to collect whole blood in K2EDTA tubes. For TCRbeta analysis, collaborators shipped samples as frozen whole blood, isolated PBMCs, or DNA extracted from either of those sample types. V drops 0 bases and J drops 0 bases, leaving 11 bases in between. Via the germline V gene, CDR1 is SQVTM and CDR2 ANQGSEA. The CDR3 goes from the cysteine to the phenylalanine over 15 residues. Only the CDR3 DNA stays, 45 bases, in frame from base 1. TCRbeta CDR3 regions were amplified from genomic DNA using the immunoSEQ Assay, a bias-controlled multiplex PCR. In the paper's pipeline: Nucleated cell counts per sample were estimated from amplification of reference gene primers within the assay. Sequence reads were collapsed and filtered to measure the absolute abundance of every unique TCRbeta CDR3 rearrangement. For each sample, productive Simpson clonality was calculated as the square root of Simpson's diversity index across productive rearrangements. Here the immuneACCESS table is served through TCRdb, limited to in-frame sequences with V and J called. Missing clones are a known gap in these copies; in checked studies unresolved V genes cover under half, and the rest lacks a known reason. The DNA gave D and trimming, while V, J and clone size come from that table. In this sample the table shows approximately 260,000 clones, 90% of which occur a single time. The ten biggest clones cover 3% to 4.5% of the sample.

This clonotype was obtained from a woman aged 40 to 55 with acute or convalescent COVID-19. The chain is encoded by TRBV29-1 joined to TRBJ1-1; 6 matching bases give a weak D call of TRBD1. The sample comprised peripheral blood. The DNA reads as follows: TGCAGCGTTGAAGAACAGGGTATCATGAACACTGAAGCTTTCTTT. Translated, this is CSVEEQGIMNTEAFF.